A single sample is the source of the 18 T cell receptor beta chains below, sequenced in a study of T cell repertoires in cytomegalovirus infection. TCRdb fed the reads into MiXCR, producing one record per CDR3 protein. Among about 400,000 distinct CDR3 sequences, about a sixth were seen once, and the ten largest hold 8.5% to 10%. The sample was PBMCs. The receptors come from a human donor in good health (CMV status not recorded). Some clones in this sample may be carry-over from other donors' samples.

This clonotype was counted many times. This rearrangement joins TRBV7-9 to TRBJ1-5; D ambiguous. The CDR3 has 14 residues. Looked up from germline, CDR1 is SEHNR and CDR2 is FQNEAQ (reference sequence). Trimming stripped 5 bases from V and 3 bases from J, with 11 bases between. The CDR3 is CASSGGLDNQPQHF. The CDR3, as DNA: TGTGCCAGCAGCGGCGGACTTGACAATCAGCCCCAGCATTTT.

This clonotype was detected many times. The V and J genes are TRBV7-2 and TRBJ2-5; TRBD2 matches at 13 bases. Trimming removed 1 base from V and 5 bases from J; junction bases left unmatched: 10. Germline CDR1 reads SGHTA; CDR2 reads FQGNSA. The CDR3 runs 18 residues. CDR3 sequence (DNA): TGTGCCAGCAGCTTAGGACTTACTAGCGGGAGGGGGGGTGAGACCCAGTACTTC. This gives the protein CASSLGLTSGRGGETQYF.

This clonotype has only a few counts. The chain combines TRBV7-6 with TRBJ2-5; no clear D. V was trimmed by 1 base and J by 0 bases, leaving 9 bases between them. The CDR3 loop spans 15 amino acids. The germline gives CDR1 SGHVS, CDR2 FNYEAQ. In nucleotides, the CDR3 is TGTGCCAGCAGCTTAGTGAACAGTCACCAAGAGACCCAGTACTTC. The encoded protein is CASSLVNSHQETQYF.

This clonotype was recorded at least ten times. This chain joins TRBV7-6 and TRBJ1-5, with D possibly matching TRBD1 (5 bases). Trimming removed 5 bases at V and 7 bases at J, with 12 bases between. Looked up from germline, CDR1 is SGHVS and CDR2 is FNYEAQ. CDR3 length: 13 amino acids. The CDR3 nucleotides read TGTGCCAGCAGCGCCCTGGGGGGGCAGCCCCAGCATTTT. Translation gives CASSALGGQPQHF.

V usage is TRBV2 and J usage is TRBJ2-1, with 8 bases lining up with TRBD2. V was pared by 5 bases and J by 4 bases, with 7 bases of the junction left unmatched. The CDR3 has 15 amino acids. The germline gives CDR1 SNHLY, CDR2 FYNNEI. CDR3 in amino acids: CASSRYSGEYNEQFF. The CDR3 nucleotides are TGTGCCAGCAGTCGCTATAGCGGGGAGTACAATGAGCAGTTCTTC.

As to this clonotype: This may be a read error: a much more frequent sequence differs by one nucleotide. The chain links TRBV7-2 to TRBJ2-1, with D uncertain. The ends were cut back, 6 bases at V and 3 bases at J, with 18 bases in the middle. Germline CDR1 reads SGHTA; CDR2 reads FQGNSA. The CDR3 runs 16 residues. The CDR3 loop reads CASSIRVLVHYNEQFF. The CDR3 DNA follows: TGTGCCAGCAGTATCCGTGTGCTAGTCCACTACAATGAGCAGTTCTTC.

CDR3 coding DNA: TGTGCCAGCAGCTCCGAACGACAGAATACGCAGTATTTT. Amino acids: CASSSERQNTQYF. J is TRBJ2-3 and V is TRBV7-2; tentative D call: TRBD1 (5 bases). Trimming took 4 bases from V and 7 from J, leaving 12 bases between them. This CDR3 has 13 residues. Germline values: CDR1 SGHTA, CDR2 FQGNSA.

The chain couples TRBV4-3 to TRBJ1-5, with a weak D call TRBD1 (6 bases). The CDR3 runs to 15 residues. Germline V gives CDR1 LGHNA, CDR2 YSLEER. V dropped 2 bases and J dropped 5 bases, with 13 bases sitting between them. CDR3 DNA sequence: TGCGCCAGCAGCCAAACCACAGGGTTTGATCAGCCCCAGCATTTT. It translates to CASSQTTGFDQPQHF.

This clonotype was counted many times. The CDR3 is CASTLTASTDTQYF. CDR3 DNA: TGTGCCAGCACCCTGACAGCTAGCACAGATACGCAGTATTTT. V and J are TRBV7-2 and TRBJ2-3, with a weak D call TRBD1 (5 bases). The CDR3 has 14 residues. Between the trimmed V and J ends, which lost 7 bases and 0 bases, there was a span of 11 bases. CDR1 and CDR2 from the germline V gene are SGHTA and FQGNSA.

This clonotype was detected only a few times. Sequence at one end of the junction differs from germline and may be a read error. V and J are TRBV28 and TRBJ1-2; 7 positions match TRBD1. Per germline, CDR1 MDHEN and CDR2 SYDVKM. CDR3 length: 13 amino acids. The CDR3: CASSSRQGPQEAF. CDR3 DNA: TGTGCCAGCAGCTCCCGACAGGGCCCCCAGGAAGCCTTC.

The chain is built from TRBV28 and TRBJ1-4, with 7 positions matching TRBD1. The CDR3 is made up of 15 amino acids. With V trimmed by 7 bases and J by 8 bases, 13 bases remained unmatched. Germline CDR1 and CDR2: MDHEN and SYDVKM. The CDR3: CASIPTGMGREKLFF. The CDR3 DNA reads as TGTGCCAGCATCCCGACAGGGATGGGTAGGGAAAAACTGTTTTTT.

This clonotype was seen many times. CDR3 amino acids: CASSEFSGGELFF. For the CDR3, the DNA is TGCGCCAGCAGTGAGTTTTCGGGCGGGGAGCTGTTTTTT. The chain joins TRBV10-1 to TRBJ2-2; no reliable D call. V lost 1 base and J 7 bases, leaving 7 bases between the germline ends. The V gene's germline CDR1 is WNHNN and CDR2 SYGVQD (reference sequence). This CDR3 spans 13 amino acids.

The chain is built from TRBV10-3 and TRBJ2-3, with TRBD2 as a possible D gene (6 bases). There are 15 residues in the CDR3. V lost 6 bases and J lost 0, with 13 bases in between. Germline lookup yields CDR1 ENHRY and CDR2 SYGVKD. As DNA, the CDR3 is TGTGCCATCAGACTAGCTGAAACTAGCACAGATACGCAGTATTTT. Translation gives CAIRLAETSTDTQYF.

Many counts were recorded for this clonotype. The rearrangement uses TRBV7-6 and TRBJ2-5, with D uncertain. Germline CDR1 is SGHVS and CDR2 is FNYEAQ. The CDR3 totals 13 residues. The ends were cut back, 1 base at V and 4 bases at J, with 7 bases in the middle. The CDR3 DNA follows: TGTGCCAGCAGCTTAGTAGTGGGAGAGACCCAGTACTTC. It encodes CASSLVVGETQYF.

The chain couples TRBV20-1 to TRBJ2-5; 10 nucleotides line up with TRBD1. V lost 5 bases and J lost 5; bases outside the gene matches: 8. The CDR3 extends over 14 amino acids. Per germline, CDR1 DFQATT and CDR2 SNEGSKA (reference sequence). The CDR3 DNA reads as TGCAGTGCTCCCCGACAGGGGGCCGGGGAGACCCAGTACTTC. Its translation: CSAPRQGAGETQYF.

This clonotype came up many times. The V and J genes are TRBV7-8 and TRBJ2-7, with D unclear. The germline V and J ends were trimmed by 5 bases and 5 bases, with 13 bases remaining between them. CDR1 and CDR2 from the germline V gene are SGHVS and FQNEAQ. CDR3 length: 13 amino acids. The CDR3 spells CASSPRLRDEQYF. As DNA, the CDR3 is TGTGCCAGCAGCCCCCGCTTAAGGGACGAGCAGTACTTC. The full variable domain, in which reference TRBV7-8 and TRBJ2-7 provide the parts outside the CDR3, is GAGVSQSPRYKVAKRGQDVALRCDPISGHVSLFWYQQALGQGPEFLTYFQNEAQLDKSGLPSDRFFAERPEGSVSTLKIQRTQQEDSAVYLCASSPRLRDEQYFGPGTRLTVT.

This clonotype was counted between two and nine times. The chain combines TRBV12-3 or TRBV12-4 with TRBJ1-5; weak D call: TRBD1 (6 bases). V gave up 6 bases and J gave up 8 bases, with 14 bases separating them. The CDR3 has 13 amino acids. The CDR3 coding sequence is TGTGCCAGCAGCTACAGGGAAGGGAAGCCCCAGCATTTT. Protein product: CASSYREGKPQHF.

This clonotype was seen more than once but under ten times. The genes are TRBV20-1 and TRBJ2-7, with D hard to call. The V gene lost 0 bases and the J gene lost 7 bases, with 16 bases spanning the gap. This CDR3 comprises 14 residues. Germline CDR1 and CDR2: DFQATT and SNEGSKA (reference sequence). The CDR3 DNA follows: TGCAGTGCTAGAGAAGGAACGAAGGTACGGGAGCAGTACTTC. As protein: CSAREGTKVREQYF.